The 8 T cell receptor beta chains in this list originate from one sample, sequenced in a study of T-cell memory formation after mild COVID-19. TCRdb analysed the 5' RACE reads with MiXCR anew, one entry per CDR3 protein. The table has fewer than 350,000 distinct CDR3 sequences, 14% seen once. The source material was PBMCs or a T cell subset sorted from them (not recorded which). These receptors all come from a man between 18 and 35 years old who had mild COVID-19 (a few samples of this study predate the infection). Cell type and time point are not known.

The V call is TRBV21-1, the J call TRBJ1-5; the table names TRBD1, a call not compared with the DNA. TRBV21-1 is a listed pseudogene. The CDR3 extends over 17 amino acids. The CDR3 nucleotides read TGTGCCAGCAGACGAGGAACAGGGGGCGAAAGGTCTCAGCCCCAGCATTTT. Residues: CASRRGTGGERSQPQHF.

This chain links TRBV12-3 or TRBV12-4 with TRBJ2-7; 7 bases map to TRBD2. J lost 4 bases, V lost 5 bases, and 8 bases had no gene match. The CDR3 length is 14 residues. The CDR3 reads CASSEGGGKYEQYF. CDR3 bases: TGTGCCAGCAGTGAAGGCGGGGGTAAATACGAGCAGTACTTC.

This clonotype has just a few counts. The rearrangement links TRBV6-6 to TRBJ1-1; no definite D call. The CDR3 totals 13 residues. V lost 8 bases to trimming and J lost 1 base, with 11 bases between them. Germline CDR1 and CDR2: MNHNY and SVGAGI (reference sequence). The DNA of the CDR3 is TGTGCCAGCTCTGTAAGCCCGAACACTGAAGCTTTCTTT. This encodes CASSVSPNTEAFF.

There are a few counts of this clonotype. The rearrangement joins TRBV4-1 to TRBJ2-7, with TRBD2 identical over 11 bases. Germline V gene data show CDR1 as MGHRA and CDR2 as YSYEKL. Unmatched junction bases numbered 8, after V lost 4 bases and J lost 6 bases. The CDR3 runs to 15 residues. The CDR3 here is CASSPRFGTSGEQYF. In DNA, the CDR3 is TGCGCCAGCAGCCCCAGATTCGGGACTAGCGGCGAGCAGTACTTC.

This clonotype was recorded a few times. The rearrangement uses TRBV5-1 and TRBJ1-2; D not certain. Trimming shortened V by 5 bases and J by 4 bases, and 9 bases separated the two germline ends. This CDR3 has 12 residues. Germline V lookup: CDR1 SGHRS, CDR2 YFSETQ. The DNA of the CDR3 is TGCGCCAGCAGACAAGGAAGCTATGGCTACACCTTC. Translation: CASRQGSYGYTF.

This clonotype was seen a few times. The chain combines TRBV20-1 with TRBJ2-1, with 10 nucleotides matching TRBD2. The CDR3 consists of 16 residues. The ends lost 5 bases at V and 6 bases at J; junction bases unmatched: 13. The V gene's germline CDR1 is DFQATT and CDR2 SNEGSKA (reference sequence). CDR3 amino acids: CSAGYLRTSGSNEQFF. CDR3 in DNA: TGCAGTGCTGGCTACCTCCGGACTAGCGGCTCCAATGAGCAGTTCTTC.

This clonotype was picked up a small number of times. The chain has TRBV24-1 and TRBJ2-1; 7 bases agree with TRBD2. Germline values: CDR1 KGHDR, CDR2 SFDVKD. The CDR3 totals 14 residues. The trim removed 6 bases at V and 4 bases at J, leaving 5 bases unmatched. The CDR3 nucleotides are TGTGCCACCAGTTCGGGGGAGGGATACAATGAGCAGTTCTTC. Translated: CATSSGEGYNEQFF.

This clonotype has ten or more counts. The chain's CDR3 is CASSQAGYEQYF. CDR3 DNA: TGCGCCAGCAGCCAAGCGGGCTACGAGCAGTACTTC. The chain combines TRBV4-1 with TRBJ2-7; unclear D gene. V gave up 1 base and J gave up 3 bases, with 4 bases separating them. The germline V gene encodes CDR1 MGHRA and CDR2 YSYEKL. The CDR3 runs to 12 residues.